Presented here are 17 T cell receptor beta chains from one specimen sequenced in a study of identical twins. TCRdb fed the 5' RACE reads into MiXCR, producing one record per CDR3 protein. This table has 500,000 to 650,000 distinct CDR3 sequences, more than 20% appearing once. This sample was also put to use in a study of yellow fever vaccine responses in identical twins.

Sequences were obtained from CD4+ T cells sorted from blood. Source of these receptors: a woman aged 18 to 35 in good health.

This clonotype has just a few counts. The rearrangement joins TRBV4-1 to TRBJ1-4; D not certain. CDR1 is MGHRA and CDR2 is YSYEKL in the germline V gene. V was pared by 0 bases and J by 7 bases, with 12 bases between. This CDR3 comprises 15 residues. CDR3 in amino acids: CASSQDRQVGEKLFF. The CDR3 bases are TGCGCCAGCAGCCAAGATAGGCAGGTCGGTGAAAAACTGTTTTTT.

This clonotype was seen only a few times. CDR3 residues: CSARAGGGYPDTEAFF. In DNA, the CDR3 is TGCAGTGCTAGAGCAGGAGGAGGTTATCCGGACACTGAAGCTTTCTTT. V and J are TRBV20-1 and TRBJ1-1; no clear D. This CDR3 spans 16 amino acids. In germline, CDR1 is DFQATT, CDR2 SNEGSKA (reference sequence). Between the trimmed V and J ends, which lost 1 base and 3 bases, there was a span of 18 bases.

This chain uses TRBV5-6 with TRBJ1-3; weak D call: TRBD1 (5 bases). The V and J ends lost 4 bases and 3 bases respectively, with 14 bases between them. CDR1 is SGHDT, CDR2 YYEEEE, per germline. This CDR3 is 15 amino acids long. CDR3 protein: CASSPPQEYGNTIYF. The CDR3 coding sequence is TGTGCCAGCAGCCCTCCACAGGAGTATGGAAACACCATATATTTT. Full variable domain (rest looked up from reference TRBV5-6 and TRBJ1-3): DAGVTQSPTHLIKTRGQQVTLRCSPKSGHDTVSWYQQALGQGPQFIFQYYEEEERQRGNFPDRFSGHQFPNYSSELNVNALLLGDSALYLCASSPPQEYGNTIYFGEGSWLTVV.

A single count supports this clonotype. The chain links TRBV10-2 to TRBJ2-5; D might be TRBD1 (5 bases). Trimming shortened V by 0 bases and J by 5 bases, and 7 bases separated the two germline ends. The V gene's germline CDR1 is WSHSY and CDR2 SAAADI. This CDR3 is built from 13 residues. The CDR3 sequence is CASSESGRETQYF. The CDR3 nucleotides are TGCGCCAGCAGTGAGTCGGGGCGGGAGACCCAGTACTTC.

This clonotype was seen ten or more times. The V gene is TRBV6-1, the J gene TRBJ1-1; D gene ambiguous. In germline, CDR1 is MNHNS, CDR2 SASEGT. The CDR3 totals 11 residues. Trimming removed 8 bases at V and 3 bases at J, with 7 bases between. CDR3 amino acids: CASGRDTEAFF. The CDR3 nucleotides read TGTGCCAGCGGGAGGGACACTGAAGCTTTCTTT.

This rearrangement joins TRBV12-3 or TRBV12-4 to TRBJ1-3; no clear D gene. The V end was cut by 2 bases, the J end by 0 bases, with 11 bases between. The CDR3 contains 16 residues. CDR3 bases: TGTGCCAGCAGTTTACGCCAACAGATCTCTGGAAACACCATATATTTT. It translates to CASSLRQQISGNTIYF.

This chain connects TRBV11-2 to TRBJ2-1; possibly TRBD1 or TRBD2 for D (5 bases each). V shed 4 bases and J shed 9 bases, with 13 bases lying between them. The CDR3 spans 13 residues. In germline, CDR1 is SGHAT, CDR2 FQNNGV. The CDR3 loop is CASSSLVGGEQFF. For the CDR3, the DNA is TGTGCCAGCAGCTCTTTAGTTGGGGGTGAGCAGTTCTTC.

This clonotype was seen only a few times. The genes are TRBV20-1 and TRBJ1-4, with no clear D. CDR1 DFQATT and CDR2 SNEGSKA come from the germline V gene (reference sequence). The CDR3 consists of 14 residues. Trimming left V 6 bases short and J 8 bases short, with 19 bases between. The CDR3 is CSASRGRAAEKLFF. CDR3 DNA sequence: TGCAGTGCCAGCCGAGGGAGGGCGGCAGAAAAACTGTTTTTT.

V and J are TRBV25-1 and TRBJ1-2, with D perhaps TRBD1 (5 bases). The CDR3 totals 11 residues. The germline gives CDR1 MGHDK, CDR2 SYGVNS. V was cut by 8 bases and J by 1 base, with 5 bases left in between. As DNA, the CDR3 is TGTGCCAGCGACAGTAACTATGGCTACACCTTC. The encoded protein is CASDSNYGYTF.

The chain has TRBV20-1 and TRBJ2-7, with TRBD2 matching 8 bases. The CDR3 runs to 13 residues. Germline loops: CDR1 DFQATT, CDR2 SNEGSKA (reference sequence). V was clipped by 6 bases and J by 3 bases; unmatched bases: 7. CDR3 nucleotide sequence: TGCAGTGCGCAAGCGGGGGTGGTCTACGAGCAGTACGTC. Protein product: CSAQAGVVYEQYV.

The chain recombines TRBV5-1 with TRBJ1-6, with 7 bases aligning to TRBD1. V dropped 6 bases and J dropped 6; count of bases not matched to a gene: 6. Germline loops: CDR1 SGHRS, CDR2 YFSETQ. The CDR3 has 14 amino acids. CDR3 sequence (DNA): TGCGCCAGCACCACAGGGGAGCCTAATTCACCCCTCCACTTT. The encoded protein is CASTTGEPNSPLHF.

V is TRBV6-1 and J is TRBJ2-7; 7 positions match TRBD1. The CDR3 contains 13 residues. Germline V gives CDR1 MNHNS, CDR2 SASEGT. The V segment lost 3 bases and the J segment 7 bases; nucleotides outside the gene matches: 6. For the CDR3, the DNA is TGTGCCAGCAGTGACAGGGGGTCGGGGGAGCAGTACGTC. Protein: CASSDRGSGEQYV.

This chain links TRBV12-3 or TRBV12-4 with TRBJ1-4, with D possibly matching TRBD1 (5 bases). Trimming removed 6 bases at V and 0 bases at J, with 11 bases between. The CDR3 extends over 15 amino acids. The CDR3 region is CASSSVRATNEKLFF. In DNA, the CDR3 is TGTGCCAGCAGCTCCGTCAGGGCAACTAATGAAAAACTGTTTTTT.

This clonotype was seen a handful of times. The chain links TRBV2 to TRBJ2-1; 11 positions match TRBD2. CDR1 SNHLY and CDR2 FYNNEI come from the germline V gene. With 0 bases clipped from V and 7 bases from J, the junction kept 5 bases outside the gene matches. This CDR3 has 16 residues. The CDR3 sequence is CASSEAIAGGLNEQFF. The CDR3 bases are TGTGCCAGCAGTGAAGCCATAGCGGGAGGGCTGAATGAGCAGTTCTTC.

The chain combines TRBV9 with TRBJ2-5; D possibly corresponds to TRBD2 (6 bases). Trimming took 1 base from V and 3 from J, leaving 7 bases between them. The CDR3 contains 13 residues. Germline V gene data show CDR1 as SGDLS and CDR2 as YYNGEE. The chain's CDR3 is CASSVWEEETQYF. In DNA form, the CDR3 reads TGTGCCAGCAGCGTATGGGAGGAAGAGACCCAGTACTTC.

The chain is built from TRBV20-1 and TRBJ1-2, with D hard to call. The CDR3 is 16 residues long. The V and J ends lost 3 bases and 4 bases respectively, with 21 bases between them. Germline-derived CDR1 and CDR2 are DFQATT and SNEGSKA (reference sequence). In DNA form, the CDR3 reads TGCAGTGCTAGGGGTGCTGGGGAATGGTTGAGCTATGGCTACACCTTC. Its translation is CSARGAGEWLSYGYTF.

The table lists this clonotype with a few counts. This sequence joins TRBV28 and TRBJ2-1, with 9 bases matching TRBD2. CDR3 size: 14 residues. V shed 0 bases and J 7 bases; nucleotides not matched to a gene: 1. CDR1 and CDR2 from the germline V gene are MDHEN and SYDVKM. The CDR3 nucleotides are TGTGCCAGCAGTTTATGGCGGGAGGGGAATGAGCAGTTCTTC. It specifies CASSLWREGNEQFF.